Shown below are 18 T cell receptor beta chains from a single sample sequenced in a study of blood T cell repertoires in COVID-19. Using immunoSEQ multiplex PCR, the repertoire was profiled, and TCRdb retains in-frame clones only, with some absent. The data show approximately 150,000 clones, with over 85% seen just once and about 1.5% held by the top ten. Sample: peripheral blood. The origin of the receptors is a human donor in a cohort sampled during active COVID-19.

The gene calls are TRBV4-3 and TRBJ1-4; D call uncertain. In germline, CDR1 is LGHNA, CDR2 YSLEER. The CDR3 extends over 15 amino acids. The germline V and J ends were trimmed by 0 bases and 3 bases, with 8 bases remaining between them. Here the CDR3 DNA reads TGCGCCAGCAGCCAAGATGCCCAGGCTAATGAAAAACTGTTTTTT. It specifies CASSQDAQANEKLFF.

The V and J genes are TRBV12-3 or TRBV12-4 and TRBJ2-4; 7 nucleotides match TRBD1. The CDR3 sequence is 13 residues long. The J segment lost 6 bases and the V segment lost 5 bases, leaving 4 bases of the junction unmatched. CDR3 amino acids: CASSGDRVNIQYF. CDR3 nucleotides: TGTGCCAGCAGTGGCGACAGGGTAAACATTCAGTACTTC.

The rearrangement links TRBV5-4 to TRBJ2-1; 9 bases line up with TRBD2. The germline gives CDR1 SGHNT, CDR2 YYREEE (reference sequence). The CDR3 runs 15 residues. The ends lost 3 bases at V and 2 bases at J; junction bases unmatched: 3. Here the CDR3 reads CASSSSGGTYNEQFF. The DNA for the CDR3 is TGTGCCAGCAGCTCCAGCGGGGGGACCTACAATGAGCAGTTCTTC.

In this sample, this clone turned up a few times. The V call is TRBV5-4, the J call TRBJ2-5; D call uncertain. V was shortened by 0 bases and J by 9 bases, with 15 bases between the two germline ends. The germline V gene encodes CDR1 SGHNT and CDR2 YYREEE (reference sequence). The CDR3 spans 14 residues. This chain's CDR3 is CASSLELLSRSQYF. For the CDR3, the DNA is TGTGCCAGCAGCTTGGAACTGCTATCTAGGTCCCAGTACTTC.

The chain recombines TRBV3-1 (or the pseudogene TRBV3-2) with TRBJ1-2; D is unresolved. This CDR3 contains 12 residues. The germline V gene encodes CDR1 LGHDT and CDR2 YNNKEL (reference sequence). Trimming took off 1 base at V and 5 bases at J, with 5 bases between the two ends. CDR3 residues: CASSQAGYGYTF. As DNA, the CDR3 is TGTGCCAGCAGCCAAGCGGGATATGGCTACACCTTC.

CDR3 in DNA: TGCGCCAGCAGCCAAGTCCCGCGGGTTAAGCGCGGGAAGGGTCGGTCCACTGAAGCTTTCTTT. Translated: CASSQVPRVKRGKGRSTEAFF. This chain uses TRBV4-1 with TRBJ1-1; D gene uncertain. Trimming shortened V by 1 base and J by 4 bases, and 31 bases separated the two germline ends. The germline V gene encodes CDR1 MGHRA and CDR2 YSYEKL. The CDR3 sequence is 21 residues long.

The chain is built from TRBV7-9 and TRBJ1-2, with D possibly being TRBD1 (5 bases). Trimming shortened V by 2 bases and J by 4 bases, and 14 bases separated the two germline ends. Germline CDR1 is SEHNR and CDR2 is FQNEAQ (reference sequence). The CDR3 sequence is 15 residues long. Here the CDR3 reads CASSLRPQDSYGYTF. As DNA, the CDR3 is TGTGCCAGCAGCTTAAGGCCACAGGATTCCTATGGCTACACCTTC.

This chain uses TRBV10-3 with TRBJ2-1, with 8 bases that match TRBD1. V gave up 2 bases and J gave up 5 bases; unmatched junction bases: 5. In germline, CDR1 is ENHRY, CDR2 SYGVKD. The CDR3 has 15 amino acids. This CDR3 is CAISETGQDDNEQFF. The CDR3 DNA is TGTGCCATCAGTGAGACGGGACAGGACGACAATGAGCAGTTCTTC.

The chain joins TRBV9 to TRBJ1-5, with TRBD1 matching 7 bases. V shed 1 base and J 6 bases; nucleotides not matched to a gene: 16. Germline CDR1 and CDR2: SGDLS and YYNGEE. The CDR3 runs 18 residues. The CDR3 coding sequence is TGTGCCAGCAGCGTAAGAGAGGGACGACAGGGTGAGAGTCAGCCCCAGCATTTT. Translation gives CASSVREGRQGESQPQHF. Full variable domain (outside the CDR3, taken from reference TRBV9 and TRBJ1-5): DSGVTQTPKHLITATGQRVTLRCSPRSGDLSVYWYQQSLDQGLQFLIQYYNGEERAKGNILERFSAQQFPDLHSELNLSSLELGDSALYFCASSVREGRQGESQPQHFGDGTRLSIL.

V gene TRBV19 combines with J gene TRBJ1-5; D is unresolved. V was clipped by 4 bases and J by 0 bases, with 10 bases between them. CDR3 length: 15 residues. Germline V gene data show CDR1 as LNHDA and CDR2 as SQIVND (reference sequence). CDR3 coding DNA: TGTGCCAGTAGTACATCGGAGGTTAGCAATCAGCCCCAGCATTTT. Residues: CASSTSEVSNQPQHF. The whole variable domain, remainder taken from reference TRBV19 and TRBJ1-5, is DGGITQSPKYLFRKEGQNVTLSCEQNLNHDAMYWYRQDPGQGLRLIYYSQIVNDFQKGDIAEGYSVSREKKESFPLTVTSAQKNPTAFYLCASSTSEVSNQPQHFGDGTRLSIL.

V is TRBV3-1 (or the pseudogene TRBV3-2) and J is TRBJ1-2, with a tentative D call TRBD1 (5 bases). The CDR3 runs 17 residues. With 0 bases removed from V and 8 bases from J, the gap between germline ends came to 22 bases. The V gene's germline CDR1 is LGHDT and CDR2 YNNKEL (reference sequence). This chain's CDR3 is CASSQDRSGHGIWGYTF. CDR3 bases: TGTGCCAGCAGCCAAGATCGCTCCGGACATGGGATATGGGGCTACACCTTC.

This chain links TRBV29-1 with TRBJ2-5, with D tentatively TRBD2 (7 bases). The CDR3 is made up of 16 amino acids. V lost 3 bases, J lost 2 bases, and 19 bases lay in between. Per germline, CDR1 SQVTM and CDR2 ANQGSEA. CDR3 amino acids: CSVDPIRGALQETQYF. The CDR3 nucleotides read TGCAGCGTTGACCCCATCCGGGGGGCTCTACAAGAGACCCAGTACTTC.

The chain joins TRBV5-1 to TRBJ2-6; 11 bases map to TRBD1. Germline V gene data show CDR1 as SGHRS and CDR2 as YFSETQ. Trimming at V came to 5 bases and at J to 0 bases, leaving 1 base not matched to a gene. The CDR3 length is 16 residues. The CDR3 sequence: CASSGTGGSGANVLTF. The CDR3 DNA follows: TGCGCCAGCAGTGGGACAGGGGGCTCTGGGGCCAACGTCCTGACTTTC.

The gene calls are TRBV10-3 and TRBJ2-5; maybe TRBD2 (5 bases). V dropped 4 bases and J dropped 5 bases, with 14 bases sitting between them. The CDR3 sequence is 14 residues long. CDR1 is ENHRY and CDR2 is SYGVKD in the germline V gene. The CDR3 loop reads CAISVRGRRETQYF. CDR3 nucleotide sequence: TGTGCCATCAGTGTTCGGGGTCGAAGGGAGACCCAGTACTTC.

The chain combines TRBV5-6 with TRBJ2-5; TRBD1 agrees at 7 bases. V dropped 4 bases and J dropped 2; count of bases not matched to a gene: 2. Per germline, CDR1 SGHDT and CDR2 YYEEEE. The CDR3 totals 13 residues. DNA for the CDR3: TGTGCCAGCAGCCCGGACAGGCAAGAGACCCAGTACTTC. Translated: CASSPDRQETQYF.

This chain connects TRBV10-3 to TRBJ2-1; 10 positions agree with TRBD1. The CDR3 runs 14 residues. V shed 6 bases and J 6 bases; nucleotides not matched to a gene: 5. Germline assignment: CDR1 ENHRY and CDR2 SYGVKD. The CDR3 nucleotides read TGTGCCATCAGAGGGACAGGGGAAGGCAATGAGCAGTTCTTC. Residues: CAIRGTGEGNEQFF.

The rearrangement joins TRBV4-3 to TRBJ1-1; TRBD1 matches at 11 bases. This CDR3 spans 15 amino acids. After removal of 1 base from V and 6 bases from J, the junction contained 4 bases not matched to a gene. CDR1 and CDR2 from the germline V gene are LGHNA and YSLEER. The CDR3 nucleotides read TGCGCCAGCAGCCAAGCCTGGGACAGGGGGGCTGAAGCTTTCTTT. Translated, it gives CASSQAWDRGAEAFF.

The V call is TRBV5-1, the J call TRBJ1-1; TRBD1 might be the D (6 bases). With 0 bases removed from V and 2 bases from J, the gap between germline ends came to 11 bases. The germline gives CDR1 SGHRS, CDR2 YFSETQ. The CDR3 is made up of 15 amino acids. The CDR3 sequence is CASSLDTGTNTEAFF. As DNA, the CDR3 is TGCGCCAGCAGCTTGGACACCGGGACAAACACTGAAGCTTTCTTT.